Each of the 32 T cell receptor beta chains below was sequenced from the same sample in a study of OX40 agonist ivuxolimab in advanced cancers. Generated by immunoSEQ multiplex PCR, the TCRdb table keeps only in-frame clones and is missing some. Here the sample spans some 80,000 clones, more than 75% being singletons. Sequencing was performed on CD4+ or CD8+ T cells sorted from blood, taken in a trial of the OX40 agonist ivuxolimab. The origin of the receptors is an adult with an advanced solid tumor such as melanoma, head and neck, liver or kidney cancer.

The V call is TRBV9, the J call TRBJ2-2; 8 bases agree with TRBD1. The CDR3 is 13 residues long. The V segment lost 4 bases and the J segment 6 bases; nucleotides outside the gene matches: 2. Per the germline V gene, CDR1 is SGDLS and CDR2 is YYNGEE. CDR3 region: CASSPQGAGELFF. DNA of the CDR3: TGTGCCAGCAGCCCACAGGGGGCCGGGGAGCTGTTTTTT.

The chain's CDR3 is CASSVERGRNEQFF. CDR3 in DNA: TGTGCCAGCAGCGTAGAGCGGGGTCGGAATGAGCAGTTCTTC. The gene calls are TRBV9 and TRBJ2-1; TRBD2 aligns across 7 bases. The CDR3 sequence is 14 residues long. The germline CDR1 and CDR2 sequences are SGDLS and YYNGEE. The ends lost 0 bases at V and 7 bases at J; junction bases unmatched: 4.

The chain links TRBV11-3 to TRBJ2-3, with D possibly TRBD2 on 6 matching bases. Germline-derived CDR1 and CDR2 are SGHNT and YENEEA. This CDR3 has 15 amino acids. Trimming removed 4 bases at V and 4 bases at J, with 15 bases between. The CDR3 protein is CASSSGKLAADTQYF. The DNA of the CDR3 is TGTGCCAGCAGCTCGGGTAAACTAGCAGCAGATACGCAGTATTTT.

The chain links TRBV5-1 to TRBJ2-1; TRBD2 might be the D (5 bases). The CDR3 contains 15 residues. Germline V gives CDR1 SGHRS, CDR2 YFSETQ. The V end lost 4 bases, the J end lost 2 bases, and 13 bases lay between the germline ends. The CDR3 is CASSRERDAYNEQFF. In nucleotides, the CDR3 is TGCGCCAGCAGCCGGGAACGCGACGCCTACAATGAGCAGTTCTTC.

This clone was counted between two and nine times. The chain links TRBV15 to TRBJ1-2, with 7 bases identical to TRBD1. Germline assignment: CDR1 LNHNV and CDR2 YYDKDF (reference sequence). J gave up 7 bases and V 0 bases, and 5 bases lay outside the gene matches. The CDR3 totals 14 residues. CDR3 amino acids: CATSRDRGALGYTF. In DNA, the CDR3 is TGTGCCACCAGCAGAGACAGGGGGGCGCTTGGCTACACCTTC. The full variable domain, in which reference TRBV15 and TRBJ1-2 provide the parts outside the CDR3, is DAMVIQNPRYQVTQFGKPVTLSCSQTLNHNVMYWYQQKSSQAPKLLFHYYDKDFNNEADTPDNFQSRRPNTSFCFLDIRSPGLGDTAMYLCATSRDRGALGYTFGSGTRLTVV.

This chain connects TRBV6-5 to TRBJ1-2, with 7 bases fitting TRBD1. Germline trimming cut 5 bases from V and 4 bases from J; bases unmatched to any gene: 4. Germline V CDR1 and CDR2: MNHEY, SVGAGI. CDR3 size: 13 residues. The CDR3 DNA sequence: TGTGCCAGCAGTCGCCGGGACAGCTATGGCTACACCTTC. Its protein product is CASSRRDSYGYTF.

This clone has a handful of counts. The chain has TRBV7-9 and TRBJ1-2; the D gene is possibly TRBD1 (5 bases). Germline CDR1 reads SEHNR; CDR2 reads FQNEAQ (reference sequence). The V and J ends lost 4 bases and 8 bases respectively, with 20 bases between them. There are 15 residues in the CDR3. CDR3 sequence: CASSYTSGNRVGYTF. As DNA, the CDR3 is TGTGCCAGCAGCTATACCTCAGGGAATCGGGTCGGCTACACCTTC.

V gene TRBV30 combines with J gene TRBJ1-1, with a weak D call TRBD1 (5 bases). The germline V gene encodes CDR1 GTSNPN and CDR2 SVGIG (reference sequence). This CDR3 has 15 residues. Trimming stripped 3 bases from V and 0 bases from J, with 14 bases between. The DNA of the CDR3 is TGTGCCTGGAGCGACTTGGGGACGGTGAACACTGAAGCTTTCTTT. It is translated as CAWSDLGTVNTEAFF.

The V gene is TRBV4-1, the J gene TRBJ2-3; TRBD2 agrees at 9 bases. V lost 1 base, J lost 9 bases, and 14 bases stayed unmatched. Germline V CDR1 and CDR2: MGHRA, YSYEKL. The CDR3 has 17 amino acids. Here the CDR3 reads CASSQAQQRGAVKTQYF. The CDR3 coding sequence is TGCGCCAGCAGCCAAGCTCAGCAGCGGGGGGCGGTCAAGACGCAGTATTTT.

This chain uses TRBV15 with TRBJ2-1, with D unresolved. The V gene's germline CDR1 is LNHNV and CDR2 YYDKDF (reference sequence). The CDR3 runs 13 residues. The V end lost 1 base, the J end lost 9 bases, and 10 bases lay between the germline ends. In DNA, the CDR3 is TGTGCCACCAGCAGAGCCTTACGTGGTGAGCAGTTCTTC. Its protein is CATSRALRGEQFF.

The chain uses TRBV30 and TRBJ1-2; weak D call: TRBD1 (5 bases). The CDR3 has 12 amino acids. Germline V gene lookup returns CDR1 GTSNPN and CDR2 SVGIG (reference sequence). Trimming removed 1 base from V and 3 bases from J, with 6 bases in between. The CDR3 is CAWSGGDYGYTF. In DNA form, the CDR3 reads TGTGCCTGGAGTGGGGGGGACTATGGCTACACCTTC.

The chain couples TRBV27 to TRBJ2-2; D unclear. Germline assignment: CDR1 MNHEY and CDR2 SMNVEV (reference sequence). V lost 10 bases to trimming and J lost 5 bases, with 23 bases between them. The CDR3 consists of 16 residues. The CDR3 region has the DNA TGTGCCACCCCACGAGGCTTCCTGGGTTCAACCGGGGAGCTGTTTTTT. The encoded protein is CATPRGFLGSTGELFF.

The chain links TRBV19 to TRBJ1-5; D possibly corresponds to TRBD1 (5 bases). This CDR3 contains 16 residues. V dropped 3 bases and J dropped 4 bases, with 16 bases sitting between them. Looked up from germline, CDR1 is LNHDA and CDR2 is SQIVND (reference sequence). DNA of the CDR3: TGTGCCAGTAGTATTACGGGTTGGGGGAATAATCAGCCCCAGCATTTT. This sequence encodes CASSITGWGNNQPQHF.

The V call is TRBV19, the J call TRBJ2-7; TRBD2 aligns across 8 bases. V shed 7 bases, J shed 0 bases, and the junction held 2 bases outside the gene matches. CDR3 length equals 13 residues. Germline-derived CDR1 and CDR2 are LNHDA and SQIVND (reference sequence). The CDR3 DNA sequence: TGTGCCAGTACGGGGGGGGCCTCCTACGAGCAGTACTTC. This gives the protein CASTGGASYEQYF.

This CDR3 is CASSLTGRGGPDTQYF. The CDR3 nucleotides read TGCGCCAGCAGCTTAACAGGGCGTGGAGGTCCAGATACGCAGTATTTT. The V call is TRBV5-1, the J call TRBJ2-3, with D perhaps TRBD1 (6 bases). This CDR3 region has 16 residues. Per germline, CDR1 SGHRS and CDR2 YFSETQ. The V gene lost 2 bases and the J gene lost 4 bases, with 17 bases spanning the gap.

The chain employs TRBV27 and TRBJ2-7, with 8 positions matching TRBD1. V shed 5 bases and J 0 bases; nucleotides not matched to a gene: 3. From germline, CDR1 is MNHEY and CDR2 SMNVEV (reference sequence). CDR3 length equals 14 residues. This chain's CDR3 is CASSRDRSSYEQYF. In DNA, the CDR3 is TGTGCCAGCAGTCGGGACAGGAGCTCCTACGAGCAGTACTTC.

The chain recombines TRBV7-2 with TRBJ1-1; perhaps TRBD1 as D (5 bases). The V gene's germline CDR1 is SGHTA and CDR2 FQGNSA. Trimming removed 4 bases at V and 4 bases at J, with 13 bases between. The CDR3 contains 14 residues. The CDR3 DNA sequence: TGTGCCAGCAGCTGGGGCGCGGTTGGCACTGAAGCTTTCTTT. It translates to CASSWGAVGTEAFF. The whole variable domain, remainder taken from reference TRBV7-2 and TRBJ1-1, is GAGVSQSPSNKVTEKGKDVELRCDPISGHTALYWYRQSLGQGLEFLIYFQGNSAPDKSGLPSDRFSAERTGGSVSTLTIQRTQQEDSAVYLCASSWGAVGTEAFFGQGTRLTVV.

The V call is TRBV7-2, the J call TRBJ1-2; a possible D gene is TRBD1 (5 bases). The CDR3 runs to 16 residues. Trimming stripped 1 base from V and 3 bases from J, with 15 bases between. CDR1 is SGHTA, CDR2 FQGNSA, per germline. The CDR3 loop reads CASSLGFVGAYYGYTF. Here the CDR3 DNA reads TGTGCCAGCAGCTTAGGTTTCGTAGGGGCCTACTATGGCTACACCTTC.

The CDR3 region is CASGPGGTRRTEAFF. In DNA form, the CDR3 reads TGTGCCAGCGGACCCGGTGGGACAAGACGTACTGAAGCTTTCTTT. The J gene is TRBJ1-1, the V gene TRBV27, with TRBD1 as a possible D gene (6 bases). The CDR3 is 15 residues long. Germline V gives CDR1 MNHEY, CDR2 SMNVEV (reference sequence). Trimming removed 8 bases from V and 5 bases from J, with 21 bases in between.

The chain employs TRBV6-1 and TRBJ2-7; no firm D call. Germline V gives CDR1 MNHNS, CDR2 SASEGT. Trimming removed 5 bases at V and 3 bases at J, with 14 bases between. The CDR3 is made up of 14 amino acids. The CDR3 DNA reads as TGTGCCAGCAGTTCGACAACGTTCAGCTACGAGCAGTACTTC. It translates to CASSSTTFSYEQYF.

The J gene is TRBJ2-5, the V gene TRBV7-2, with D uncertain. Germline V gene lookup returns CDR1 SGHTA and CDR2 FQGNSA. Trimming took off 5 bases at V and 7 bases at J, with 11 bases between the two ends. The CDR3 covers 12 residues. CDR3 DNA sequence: TGTGCCAGCAGCCTCCCCTTTCTGACCCAGTACTTC. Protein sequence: CASSLPFLTQYF.

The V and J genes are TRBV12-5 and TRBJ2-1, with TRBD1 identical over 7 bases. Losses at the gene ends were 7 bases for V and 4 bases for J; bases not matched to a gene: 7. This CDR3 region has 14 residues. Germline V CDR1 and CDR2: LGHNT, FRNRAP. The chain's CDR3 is CASVRGGPYNEQFF. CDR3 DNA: TGTGCTAGTGTAAGAGGGGGCCCTTACAATGAGCAGTTCTTC.

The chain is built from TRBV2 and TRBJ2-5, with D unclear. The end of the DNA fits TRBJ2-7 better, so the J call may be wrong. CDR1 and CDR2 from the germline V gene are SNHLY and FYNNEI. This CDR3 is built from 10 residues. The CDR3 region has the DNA TGTGCCAGCATCCTTTACGAGCAGTACTTC. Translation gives CASILYEQYF.

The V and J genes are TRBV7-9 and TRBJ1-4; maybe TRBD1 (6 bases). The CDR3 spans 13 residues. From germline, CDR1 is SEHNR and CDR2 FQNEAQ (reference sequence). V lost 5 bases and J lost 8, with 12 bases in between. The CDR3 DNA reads TGTGCCAGCAGCCGAAGGACAGTCGAAAAACTGTTTTTT. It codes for CASSRRTVEKLFF.

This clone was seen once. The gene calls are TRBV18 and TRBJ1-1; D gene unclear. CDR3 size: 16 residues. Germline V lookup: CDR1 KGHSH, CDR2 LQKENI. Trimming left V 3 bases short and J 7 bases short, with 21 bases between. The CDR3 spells CASSPPPVRRVGEAFF. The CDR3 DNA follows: TGTGCCAGCTCACCCCCACCAGTTCGAAGGGTCGGTGAAGCTTTCTTT.

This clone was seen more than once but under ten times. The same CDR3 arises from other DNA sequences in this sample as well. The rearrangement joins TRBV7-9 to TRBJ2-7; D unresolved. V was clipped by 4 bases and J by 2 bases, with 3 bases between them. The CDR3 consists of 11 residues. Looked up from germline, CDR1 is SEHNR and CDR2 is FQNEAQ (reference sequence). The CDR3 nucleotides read TGTGCCAGCAGCTCCACCTACGAGCAGTACTTC. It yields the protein CASSSTYEQYF. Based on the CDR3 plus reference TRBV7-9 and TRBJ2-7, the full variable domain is DTGVSQNPRHKITKRGQNVTFRCDPISEHNRLYWYRQTLGQGPEFLTYFQNEAQLEKSRLLSDRFSAERPKGSFSTLEIQRTEQGDSAMYLCASSSTYEQYFGPGTRLTVT.

CDR3 coding DNA: TGTGCCACCTGGAAGCGTTTAAATTATGGCTACACCTTC. Translation: CATWKRLNYGYTF. The chain joins TRBV25-1 to TRBJ1-2; D unclear. This CDR3 has 13 residues. V was pared by 10 bases and J by 5 bases, with 17 bases between. Per germline, CDR1 MGHDK and CDR2 SYGVNS.

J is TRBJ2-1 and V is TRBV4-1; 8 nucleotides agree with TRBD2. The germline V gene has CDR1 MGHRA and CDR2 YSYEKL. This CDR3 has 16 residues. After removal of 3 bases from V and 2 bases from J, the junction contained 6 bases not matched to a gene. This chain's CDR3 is CASSQGERGTYNEQFF. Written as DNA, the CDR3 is TGCGCCAGCAGCCAGGGGGAGCGGGGGACCTACAATGAGCAGTTCTTC.

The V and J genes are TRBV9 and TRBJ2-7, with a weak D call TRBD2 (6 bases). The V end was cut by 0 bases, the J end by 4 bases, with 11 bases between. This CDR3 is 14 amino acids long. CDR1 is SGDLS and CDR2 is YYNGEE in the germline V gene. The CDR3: CASSVAGEAYEQYF. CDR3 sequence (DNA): TGTGCCAGCAGCGTAGCTGGGGAGGCGTACGAGCAGTACTTC.

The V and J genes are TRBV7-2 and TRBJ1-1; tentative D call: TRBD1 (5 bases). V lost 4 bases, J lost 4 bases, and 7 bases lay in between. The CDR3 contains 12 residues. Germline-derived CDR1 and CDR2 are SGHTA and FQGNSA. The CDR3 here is CASSWDATEAFF. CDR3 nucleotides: TGTGCCAGCAGCTGGGACGCCACTGAAGCTTTCTTT.

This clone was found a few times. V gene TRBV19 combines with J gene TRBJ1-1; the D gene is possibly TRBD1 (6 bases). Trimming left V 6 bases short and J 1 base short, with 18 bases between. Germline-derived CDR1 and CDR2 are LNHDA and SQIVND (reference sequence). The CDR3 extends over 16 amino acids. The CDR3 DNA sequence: TGTGCCAGTAGCCCGTATTATGGACAGCGGAACACTGAAGCTTTCTTT. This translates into CASSPYYGQRNTEAFF.

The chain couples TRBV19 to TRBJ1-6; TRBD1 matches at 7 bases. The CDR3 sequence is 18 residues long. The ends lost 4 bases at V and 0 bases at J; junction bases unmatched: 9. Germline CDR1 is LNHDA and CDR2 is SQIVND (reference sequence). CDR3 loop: CASSTTGRGLSYNSPLHF. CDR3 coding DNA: TGTGCCAGTAGTACGACAGGGCGAGGTCTCTCCTATAATTCACCCCTCCACTTT.